The text below deals with one TCR beta chain. Which antigen it targets is not known. Base qualities are missing; no much larger clone stands one base away. Libraries were made using the immunoSEQ multiplex PCR assay. TCRdb obtained this table from immuneACCESS and retained in-frame rearrangements with V and J assigned. These tables miss some clones; where compared with another copy, unresolved V genes account for less than half of the shortfall, and the remainder is unexplained. Counted in this sample were 170,000 or so clones; approximately 94% of them appeared once. Clones ranked in the top ten supply around 1.5% of the sample. The data originate from a study of control samples from healthy donors and cancer patients (dated by TCRdb to 2018 to 2021). The TCR was taken from a woman under 30 in good health. Specimen: blood.

The CDR3: CASSPDRGTQYF. The sequenced DNA is TGCGCCAGCAGCCCAGACAGGGGTACGCAGTATTTT. This chain joins TRBV5-1 to TRBJ2-3; 8 bases in the junction line up with TRBD1. CDR1 and CDR2 are drawn from the germline V gene: SGHRS, YFSETQ. Compared with germline, V lacks 4 bases and J lacks 8 bases; bases without a gene match: 3. The CDR3 has 12 amino acids, counting the end cysteine and phenylalanine. Only the CDR3 part of the read is kept: 36 bases, read in frame from the first base.